The rows below give T cell receptor beta chains drawn from one sample of a study of regulatory T cells in long-lasting Graves disease. TCRdb re-called the multiplex PCR reads with MiXCR, one entry per CDR3 protein. This sample yields 400,000 to 550,000 distinct CDR3 sequences, of which 15% are seen a single time; 16% belongs to the top ten. These sequences were also reported in another study, on T cells in Graves' hyperthyroidism and ophthalmopathy.

The sequences come from peripheral blood mononuclear cells (PBMCs), collected at new diagnosis, from a patient treated with antithyroid drugs. The receptors come from a woman between 25 and 40 years old with Graves disease. CDR3s include the opening cysteine and the closing phenylalanine or tryptophan. The D gene is left open where the match is weak. The size entry is marked missing in some rows and otherwise reads once, few, many or a size class.

V	J	size	length	D	DNA	CDR3
TRBV12-3/TRBV12-4	TRBJ2-2	many	16	TRBD2	TGTGCCAGCAGTTACAGGACTAGCGGGAGTAACGGGGAGCTGTTTTTT	CASSYRTSGSNGELFF
TRBV12-3/TRBV12-4	TRBJ1-1	many	13	NA	TGTGCCAGCTCAATGGGACTAAACACTGAAGCTTTCTTT	CASSMGLNTEAFF
TRBV20-1	TRBJ2-1	NA	15	TRBD2	TGCAGTGCTAGTGTGAGGACTAGCGGGAGCGATGAGCAGTTCTTC	CSASVRTSGSDEQFF
TRBV7-2	TRBJ2-4	NA	15	NA	TGTGCCAGCAGCTCGAGCGGACTAGCCAAAAACATTCAGTACTTC	CASSSSGLAKNIQYF
TRBV20-1	TRBJ2-7	NA	16	NA	TGCAGTGCTAGTCCCGTCGCCGGGACCGCGCTGGTCGAGCAGTACTTC	CSASPVAGTALVEQYF
TRBV7-2	TRBJ2-7	NA	15	NA	TGTGCCAGCACCCCCTCGGCTAGCGCTCCCTACGAGCAGTACTTC	CASTPSASAPYEQYF
TRBV6-1	TRBJ2-3	few	12	NA	TGTGCCAGCAGTGAAAAGGCTTGGGCGCAGTATTTT	CASSEKAWAQYF
TRBV7-3	TRBJ2-2	many	13	NA	TGTGCCAGCAGCCGGACTATTACCGGGGAGCTGTTTTTT	CASSRTITGELFF
TRBV28	TRBJ1-2	many	16	NA	TGTGCCAGCAGTTTACCCGGACAGTTCACCCGCTATGGCTACACCTTC	CASSLPGQFTRYGYTF
TRBV9	TRBJ1-4	NA	17	NA	TGTGCCAGCAGCCCCCGATCTCCGGGGAGGACTAATGAAAAACTGTTTTTT	CASSPRSPGRTNEKLFF